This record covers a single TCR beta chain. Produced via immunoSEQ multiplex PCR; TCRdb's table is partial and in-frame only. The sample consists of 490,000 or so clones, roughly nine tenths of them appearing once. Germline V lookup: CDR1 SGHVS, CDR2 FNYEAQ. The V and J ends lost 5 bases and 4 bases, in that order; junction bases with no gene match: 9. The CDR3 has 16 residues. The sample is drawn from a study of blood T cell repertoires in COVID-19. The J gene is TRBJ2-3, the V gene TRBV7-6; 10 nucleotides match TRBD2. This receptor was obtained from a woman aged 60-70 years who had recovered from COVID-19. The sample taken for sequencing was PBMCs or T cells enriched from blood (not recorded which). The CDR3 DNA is TGTGCCAGCAGCAAAGGGGAGCGGGGGGGGTCAGATACGCAGTATTTT. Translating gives CASSKGERGGSDTQYF.